Each of the 30 T cell receptor beta chains below was sequenced from the same sample in a study of early T cells in non-severe SARS-CoV-2 infection. TCRdb called the 5' RACE reads again in MiXCR, with one record for every CDR3 protein. This sample has around 81,000 distinct CDR3 sequences, with around 15% found just once. Sequencing was performed on whole blood. The receptors come from an adult who was a healthcare worker with PCR-confirmed SARS-CoV-2 infection or an uninfected control (not recorded which).

This clonotype was seen repeatedly, ten times or more. The chain is built from TRBV27 and TRBJ2-4; 9 bases are shared with TRBD1. Looked up from germline, CDR1 is MNHEY and CDR2 is SMNVEV (reference sequence). V lost 8 bases and J lost 4; bases outside the gene matches: 9. This CDR3 has 15 residues. CDR3 nucleotides: TGTGCCAGCGGGCAGACAGGGGGTCGTAAAAACATTCAGTACTTC. This encodes CASGQTGGRKNIQYF.

This clonotype was seen ten or more times. The rearrangement links TRBV5-6 to TRBJ1-1, with 7 positions matching TRBD1. The CDR3 has 15 residues. V lost 4 bases and J lost 1; bases outside the gene matches: 7. The V gene's germline CDR1 is SGHDT and CDR2 YYEEEE. This CDR3 is CASSRGQLPNTEAFF. The DNA of the CDR3 is TGTGCCAGCAGCAGGGGACAGCTACCGAACACTGAAGCTTTCTTT.

In its sample, this clonotype was seen a few times. The chain has TRBV4-3 and TRBJ2-7; D is perhaps TRBD1 or TRBD2 (5 bases each). V was shortened by 0 bases and J by 3 bases, with 12 bases between the two germline ends. Germline-derived CDR1 and CDR2 are LGHNA and YSLEER. The CDR3 length is 15 residues. The DNA for the CDR3 is TGCGCCAGCAGCCAAGAGTTCGGGACCCTCTACGAGCAGTACTTC. It is translated as CASSQEFGTLYEQYF.

This clonotype was detected ten times or more. The gene calls are TRBV15 and TRBJ2-1; TRBD2 matches 11 bases. CDR1 is LNHNV and CDR2 is YYDKDF in the germline V gene (reference sequence). The CDR3 covers 16 residues. Trimming cost V 2 bases and J 5 bases; bases outside gene matches: 5. The CDR3 DNA follows: TGTGCCACCAGCAGAAGACCGGGACTAGCGGACAATGAGCAGTTCTTC. As protein: CATSRRPGLADNEQFF. The variable domain in full, with the rest retrieved from reference TRBV15 and TRBJ2-1, is DAMVIQNPRYQVTQFGKPVTLSCSQTLNHNVMYWYQQKSSQAPKLLFHYYDKDFNNEADTPDNFQSRRPNTSFCFLDIRSPGLGDTAMYLCATSRRPGLADNEQFFGPGTRLTVL.

The chain is built from TRBV5-1 and TRBJ1-2; no clear D gene. V lost 0 bases and J 8 bases, leaving 11 bases between the germline ends. Germline V gene data show CDR1 as SGHRS and CDR2 as YFSETQ. The length of the CDR3 is 13 residues. The CDR3 protein is CASSLDPAGGYTF. CDR3 nucleotides: TGCGCCAGCAGCTTGGATCCGGCCGGGGGCTACACCTTC.

The rearrangement joins TRBV3-1 to TRBJ2-3; D is possibly TRBD1 (5 bases). This CDR3 region has 14 residues. Trimming removed 3 bases from V and 5 bases from J, with 12 bases in between. Germline V gene data show CDR1 as LGHDT and CDR2 as YNNKEL (reference sequence). The CDR3 here is CASSQALRGDTQYF. The DNA for the CDR3 is TGTGCCAGCAGCCAGGCCCTAAGGGGAGATACGCAGTATTTT.

The rearrangement joins TRBV5-4 to TRBJ2-5; 9 positions match TRBD1. The germline V gene encodes CDR1 SGHNT and CDR2 YYREEE (reference sequence). The CDR3 consists of 14 residues. The ends lost 2 bases at V and 3 bases at J; junction bases unmatched: 2. The CDR3 DNA reads as TGTGCCAGCAGCTTACAGGGGGCTGAAGAGACCCAGTACTTC. Its protein product is CASSLQGAEETQYF.

The V call is TRBV11-2, the J call TRBJ2-6, with no clear D. Per the germline V gene, CDR1 is SGHAT and CDR2 is FQNNGV. The CDR3 is 15 residues long. Between the trimmed V and J ends, which lost 8 bases and 9 bases, there was a span of 20 bases. CDR3 in amino acids: CASSAIGHVINVLTF. For the CDR3, the DNA is TGTGCCAGCTCAGCTATTGGGCACGTAATCAACGTCCTGACTTTC.

This clonotype was seen many times. The rearrangement joins TRBV20-1 to TRBJ1-1; perhaps TRBD1 as D (5 bases). V dropped 1 base and J dropped 1 base, with 13 bases sitting between them. The CDR3 totals 15 residues. Germline values: CDR1 DFQATT, CDR2 SNEGSKA (reference sequence). The CDR3 sequence: CSARAESGGNTEAFF. Written as DNA, the CDR3 is TGCAGTGCTAGAGCTGAGAGTGGGGGGAACACTGAAGCTTTCTTT.

V and J are TRBV18 and TRBJ1-1, with a tentative D call TRBD1 (5 bases). Germline assignment: CDR1 KGHSH and CDR2 LQKENI. CDR3 size: 19 residues. V lost 3 bases and J lost 4, with 27 bases in between. In nucleotides, the CDR3 is TGTGCCAGCTCACCTCGAGGGATGGCGACAGACATTCGGGGCACTGAAGCTTTCTTT. As protein: CASSPRGMATDIRGTEAFF.

This clonotype has more than one count but fewer than ten. The V gene is TRBV7-9, the J gene TRBJ2-5, with no clear D. The CDR3 has 14 residues. Trimming removed 1 base at V and 5 bases at J, with 11 bases between. The germline CDR1 and CDR2 sequences are SEHNR and FQNEAQ (reference sequence). CDR3 in DNA: TGTGCCAGCAGCTTAGGGACGGAGTCGGAGACCCAGTACTTC. Its translation: CASSLGTESETQYF.

This sequence joins TRBV6-1 and TRBJ2-3; TRBD2 aligns across 8 bases. V lost 5 bases to trimming and J lost 4 bases; unmatched junction nucleotides: 5. CDR1 is MNHNS and CDR2 is SASEGT in the germline V gene. This CDR3 region has 14 residues. The CDR3 DNA sequence: TGTGCCAGCAGTCCCGGGGGGGTGGCAGATACGCAGTATTTT. It translates to CASSPGGVADTQYF.

V and J are TRBV12-3 or TRBV12-4 and TRBJ1-1; D remains ambiguous. The CDR3 covers 14 residues. V was trimmed by 6 bases and J by 6 bases, leaving 17 bases between them. CDR3 sequence (DNA): TGTGCCAGCAGCCGTGTTGGGGATGGTGCTGAAGCTTTCTTT. Translated: CASSRVGDGAEAFF.

This clonotype was detected only a few times. The genes are TRBV19 and TRBJ2-3; 9 bases agree with TRBD1. The CDR3 extends over 16 amino acids. With V trimmed by 4 bases and J by 3 bases, 8 bases remained unmatched. Germline assignment: CDR1 LNHDA and CDR2 SQIVND (reference sequence). The CDR3 protein is CASSTLGQGGTDTQYF. The CDR3 nucleotides read TGTGCCAGTAGTACCCTGGGACAGGGCGGGACAGATACGCAGTATTTT.

The genes are TRBV29-1 and TRBJ2-2; TRBD1 might be the D (6 bases). The V gene lost 4 bases and the J gene lost 3 bases, with 12 bases spanning the gap. Germline CDR1 and CDR2: SQVTM and ANQGSEA. The CDR3 loop spans 14 amino acids. The CDR3 sequence is CSVVADRHTGELFF. DNA for the CDR3: TGCAGCGTTGTCGCGGACAGACACACCGGGGAGCTGTTTTTT.

This clonotype was detected only a few times. The chain has TRBV11-2 and TRBJ1-1; 10 bases match TRBD1. The CDR3 runs 15 residues. Germline CDR1 SGHAT, CDR2 FQNNGV. With 3 bases clipped from V and 4 bases from J, the junction kept 5 bases outside the gene matches. CDR3 loop: CASSLGTGVSTEAFF. CDR3 DNA: TGTGCCAGCAGCTTGGGGACAGGGGTTTCCACTGAAGCTTTCTTT.

The chain carries TRBV29-1 and TRBJ1-2; no firm D call. Germline values: CDR1 SQVTM, CDR2 ANQGSEA. With 3 bases removed from V and 6 bases from J, the gap between germline ends came to 8 bases. This CDR3 has 11 residues. This CDR3 is CSVELGNGYTF. DNA of the CDR3: TGCAGCGTTGAGTTGGGGAATGGCTACACCTTC.

The J gene is TRBJ2-4, the V gene TRBV6-1; D could derive from TRBD1 or TRBD2 (5 bases each). V was shortened by 1 base and J by 8 bases, with 12 bases between the two germline ends. This CDR3 region has 14 residues. Looked up from germline, CDR1 is MNHNS and CDR2 is SASEGT. The CDR3 DNA sequence: TGTGCCAGCAGTGAAGTCCCCGGGGCGCACATTCAGTACTTC. Its protein product is CASSEVPGAHIQYF.

A few counts support this clonotype. The rearrangement links TRBV3-1 to TRBJ2-4; D remains ambiguous. V lost 0 bases, J lost 6 bases, and 9 bases lay in between. Germline assignment: CDR1 LGHDT and CDR2 YNNKEL (reference sequence). This CDR3 has 14 residues. The CDR3 here is CASSQDLRRNIQYF. The CDR3, as DNA: TGTGCCAGCAGCCAAGATCTGCGACGAAACATTCAGTACTTC.

The chain recombines TRBV29-1 with TRBJ2-3; 7 bases align to TRBD2. Trimming cost V 4 bases and J 2 bases; bases outside gene matches: 3. CDR1 is SQVTM, CDR2 ANQGSEA, per germline. This CDR3 is 13 amino acids long. The CDR3 spells CSVGGGNTDTQYF. The CDR3 DNA is TGCAGCGTTGGGGGGGGAAACACAGATACGCAGTATTTT.

This clonotype was counted many times. The chain is built from TRBV5-4 and TRBJ1-1; 11 bases agree with TRBD1. Trimming cost V 4 bases and J 7 bases; bases outside gene matches: 9. The CDR3 spans 15 residues. In germline, CDR1 is SGHNT, CDR2 YYREEE (reference sequence). CDR3 sequence reads: CASSQRRDRGNEAFF. In DNA, the CDR3 is TGTGCCAGCAGCCAGAGGAGGGACAGGGGGAATGAAGCTTTCTTT.

This clonotype was seen only a few times. V and J are TRBV7-8 and TRBJ2-1, with 7 bases matching TRBD2. V was clipped by 2 bases and J by 4 bases; unmatched bases: 8. From germline, CDR1 is SGHVS and CDR2 FQNEAQ. The CDR3 contains 16 residues. CDR3 sequence: CASSLWASGEYNEQFF. CDR3 DNA: TGTGCCAGCAGCTTATGGGCTAGCGGCGAATACAATGAGCAGTTCTTC.

At least ten counts were recorded for this clonotype. The gene calls are TRBV6-5 and TRBJ1-5; 11 positions match TRBD1. J lost 5 bases, V lost 6 bases, and 3 bases had no gene match. This CDR3 spans 14 amino acids. CDR1 MNHEY and CDR2 SVGAGI come from the germline V gene. As DNA, the CDR3 is TGTGCCAGCAGAGTGGACAGGGGGCATCAGCCCCAGCATTTT. Encoded protein: CASRVDRGHQPQHF.

The V gene is TRBV29-1, the J gene TRBJ2-7; 10 nucleotides match TRBD1. This CDR3 is 13 amino acids long. The V gene's germline CDR1 is SQVTM and CDR2 ANQGSEA. Losses at the gene ends were 7 bases for V and 5 bases for J; bases not matched to a gene: 8. As DNA, the CDR3 is TGCAGCGCCCGGACAGGGGGTGGGAACGAGCAGTACTTC. This translates into CSARTGGGNEQYF.

The chain couples TRBV2 to TRBJ1-1, with TRBD1 as a possible D gene (5 bases). The CDR3 is made up of 13 amino acids. The germline gives CDR1 SNHLY, CDR2 FYNNEI. Trimming shortened V by 2 bases and J by 5 bases, and 9 bases separated the two germline ends. CDR3 protein: CASSELRATEAFF. CDR3 nucleotide sequence: TGTGCCAGCAGTGAACTCAGGGCTACTGAAGCTTTCTTT.

V and J are TRBV19 and TRBJ1-1; 7 bases fit TRBD1. V lost 3 bases, J lost 6 bases, and 4 bases stayed unmatched. Germline values: CDR1 LNHDA, CDR2 SQIVND (reference sequence). The CDR3 has 13 amino acids. CDR3 sequence: CASSIQGGAEAFF. In DNA, the CDR3 is TGTGCCAGTAGTATCCAGGGGGGCGCTGAAGCTTTCTTT.

The table lists this clonotype with a few counts. The V and J genes are TRBV19 and TRBJ2-5, with D hard to call. This CDR3 contains 13 residues. V was shortened by 3 bases and J by 2 bases, with 7 bases between the two germline ends. Germline lookup yields CDR1 LNHDA and CDR2 SQIVND (reference sequence). CDR3 bases: TGTGCCAGTAGTATTAATTGGCAAGAGACCCAGTACTTC. Its translation is CASSINWQETQYF.

This clonotype was seen a single time. The chain carries TRBV20-1 and TRBJ1-1, with unresolved D. Germline V gene data show CDR1 as DFQATT and CDR2 as SNEGSKA (reference sequence). This CDR3 comprises 12 residues. With 3 bases removed from V and 8 bases from J, the gap between germline ends came to 13 bases. CDR3 nucleotides: TGCAGTGCTAGCCGGACCGAGAGGGAAGCTTTCTTT. It encodes CSASRTEREAFF.

This chain uses TRBV3-1 with TRBJ2-1; D gene unclear. CDR1 is LGHDT and CDR2 is YNNKEL in the germline V gene (reference sequence). V was pared by 4 bases and J by 6 bases, with 10 bases between. The CDR3 length is 13 residues. Here the CDR3 DNA reads TGTGCCAGCAGCCCCAAGAGTCTCAATGAGCAGTTCTTC. This encodes CASSPKSLNEQFF.

This clonotype was seen repeatedly, ten times or more. The chain uses TRBV2 and TRBJ2-1, with a tentative D call TRBD2 (6 bases). The CDR3 runs to 14 residues. Germline loops: CDR1 SNHLY, CDR2 FYNNEI. Trimming took off 6 bases at V and 0 bases at J, with 9 bases between the two ends. CDR3 DNA sequence: TGTGCCAGCAGGGGAGGCATCTCCTACAATGAGCAGTTCTTC. Encoded protein: CASRGGISYNEQFF.